A single T cell receptor beta chain is shown here with its context. What antigen it recognizes has not been identified. It may be a read error: a sequence one base away is much more abundant. TCRdb records Illumina HiSeq 1500 as the sequencer. The raw public reads went through TCRdb reprocessing: fastp at Q25, MiXCR clone calling, in-frame beta chains kept. Every entry covers one CDR3 protein and lists the most common genes and DNA from its rows. The sample yields under 800,000 distinct CDR3 sequences; roughly a quarter were counted once. The ten largest clones add up to roughly 8% of the sample. This sample is drawn from a study of T cell repertoires in cytomegalovirus infection (dated by TCRdb to between 2018 and 2021). As for the study more broadly: Because public TCR beta signatures pointed to carriage of CMV infection together with the matching HLA type, the HLA type of each donor mattered for the analysis.

Study-wide findings and limitations: Carriers of CMV infection plus the relevant HLA type were discriminated by the cumulative frequency of public TCR beta family members in the study cohort and in an independent roughly 320-donor cohort. The ex vivo response was dominated by HLA-C-restricted CMV-specific TCR beta clonotypes, and the single most frequent clonotype in two of eight donors was supplied by these HLA-C-restricted clonotypes.

What was sequenced was CD8+ T cells from PBMCs. The sequence derives from a human donor in good health (CMV status not recorded). Some clones in this sample may be carry-over from other donors' samples.

The CDR3 region: CASKGQTGQTQNYGYTF. The nucleotides are TGTGCCAGCAAAGGACAAACGGGACAGACTCAAAACTATGGCTACACCTTC. The sequence is built from TRBV6-6 and TRBJ1-2; a stretch of 7 junction bases matches TRBD1. The junction shows trimming of 7 bases on V and 2 bases on J, and the gene matches do not reach 16 bases of it. As encoded in the germline V gene (reference sequence), CDR1 is MNHNY while CDR2 is SVGAGI. The CDR3 spans 17 residues, from the cysteine through the phenylalanine. Kept here is only the CDR3 DNA, which spans 51 bases and is read in frame from base 1.